Shown below are 2 T cell receptor beta chains from a single sample sequenced in a study of cytomegalovirus exposure and HLA in healthy donors. The protocol was immunoSEQ multiplex PCR, while the TCRdb copy is restricted to in-frame clones and leaves out a portion. The sample consists of a few hundred thousand clones, 86% of them appearing once. Sequenced: PBMCs. The receptors shown here come from a young woman in good health and CMV-seronegative.

This clone occurred once. The J gene is TRBJ2-6, the V gene TRBV2; 7 bases are shared with TRBD1. Germline V gives CDR1 SNHLY, CDR2 FYNNEI. This CDR3 is 15 amino acids long. V gave up 4 bases and J gave up 2 bases; unmatched junction bases: 2. The CDR3: CASSVDRAGANVLTF. The CDR3 DNA sequence: TGTGCCAGCAGTGTAGACAGGGCTGGGGCCAACGTCCTGACTTTC.

The chain joins TRBV25-1 to TRBJ1-2; 7 bases agree with TRBD1. V lost 3 bases to trimming and J lost 2 bases; unmatched junction nucleotides: 6. In germline, CDR1 is MGHDK, CDR2 SYGVNS. The CDR3 is made up of 15 amino acids. The CDR3 sequence: CASSDGQAPNYGYTF. CDR3 DNA sequence: TGTGCCAGCAGTGACGGACAGGCTCCAAACTATGGCTACACCTTC.